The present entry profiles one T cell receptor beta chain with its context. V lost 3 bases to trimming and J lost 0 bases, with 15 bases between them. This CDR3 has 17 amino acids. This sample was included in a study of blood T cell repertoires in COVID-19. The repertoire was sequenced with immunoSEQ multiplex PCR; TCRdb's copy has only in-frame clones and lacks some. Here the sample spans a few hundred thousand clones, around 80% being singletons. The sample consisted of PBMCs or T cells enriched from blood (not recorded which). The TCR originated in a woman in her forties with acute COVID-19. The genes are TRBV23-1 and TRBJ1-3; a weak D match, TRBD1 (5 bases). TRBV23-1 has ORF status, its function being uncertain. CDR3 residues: CASSHPTVLSSGNTIYF. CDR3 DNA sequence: TGCGCCAGCAGTCATCCGACAGTCCTGAGCTCTGGAAACACCATATATTTT.